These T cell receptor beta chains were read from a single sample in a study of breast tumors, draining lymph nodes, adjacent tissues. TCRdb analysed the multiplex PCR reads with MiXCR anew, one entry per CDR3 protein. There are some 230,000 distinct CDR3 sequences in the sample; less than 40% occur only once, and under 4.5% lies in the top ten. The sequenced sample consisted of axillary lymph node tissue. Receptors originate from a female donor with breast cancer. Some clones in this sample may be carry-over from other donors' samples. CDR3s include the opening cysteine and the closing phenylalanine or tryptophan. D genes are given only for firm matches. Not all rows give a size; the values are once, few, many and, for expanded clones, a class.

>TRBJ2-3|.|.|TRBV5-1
CASSLLTPRSTDTQYF
TGCGCCAGCAGCTTGCTAACCCCTCGAAGCACAGATACGCAGTATTTT
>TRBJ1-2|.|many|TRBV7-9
CASSLMVGYGYTF
TGTGCCAGCAGCTTAATGGTTGGCTATGGCTACACCTTC
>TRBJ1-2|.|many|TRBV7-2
CASSQSTGNYGYTF
TGTGCCAGCAGCCAATCTACAGGGAACTATGGCTACACCTTC
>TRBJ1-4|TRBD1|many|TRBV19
CASSVTGQGGEKLFF
TGTGCCAGTAGTGTAACGGGACAGGGGGGCGAAAAACTGTTTTTT
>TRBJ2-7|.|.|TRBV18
CASSPERVGRFYEQYF
TGTGCCAGCTCACCGGAGCGGGTCGGCAGATTCTACGAGCAGTACTTC
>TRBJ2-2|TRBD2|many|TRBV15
CATSSRGGGELFF
TGTGCCACCAGCAGTCGGGGGGGCGGGGAGCTGTTTTTT
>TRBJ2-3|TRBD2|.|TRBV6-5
CASSYRASGSSDTQYF
TGTGCCAGCAGTTACAGGGCTAGCGGGAGCTCAGATACGCAGTATTTT
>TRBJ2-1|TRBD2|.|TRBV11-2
CASSDDRSSSGGPSYNEQFF
TGTGCCAGCAGCGACGACAGATCCTCTAGCGGGGGGCCCTCCTACAATGAGCAGTTCTTC
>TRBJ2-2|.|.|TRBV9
CARDHRSGEHTGELFF
TGTGCTAGAGATCATAGGTCAGGGGAACACACCGGGGAGCTGTTTTTT
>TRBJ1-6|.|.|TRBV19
CASSRRAGNSPLHF
TGTGCCAGTAGTAGGAGGGCAGGGAATTCACCCCTCCACTTT
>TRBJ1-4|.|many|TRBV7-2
CASSQRSGWPNEKLFF
TGTGCCAGCAGCCAGAGGTCAGGGTGGCCTAATGAAAAACTGTTTTTT
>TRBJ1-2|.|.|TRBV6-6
CASSHSKFPGANYGYTF
TGTGCCAGCAGTCACTCGAAGTTCCCCGGGGCGAACTATGGCTACACCTTC